The following is a T cell receptor beta chain sequence with its context. Its antigen remains unknown. Germline CDR1 reads MNHEY; CDR2 reads SMNVEV (reference sequence). The ends lost 2 bases at V and 3 bases at J; junction bases unmatched: 7. The CDR3 runs to 16 residues. Data came from immunoSEQ multiplex PCR; TCRdb stores just in-frame clones and leaves some out. This table has 130,000 to 150,000 clones, 93% appearing once. This sample is drawn from a study of T cell responses to AZD1222 COVID-19 vaccine. Findings and limits, study-wide: Spike was spanned by vaccine-associated CD4 TCRs, which were dominant at 160-218 and 743-854. Spike-specific TCR depth and breadth grew after two AZD1222 doses.

The TCR was taken from an adult who had recovered from COVID-19. The V and J genes are TRBV27 and TRBJ2-7; the match to TRBD1 covers 10 bases. The source was peripheral blood, collected after recovery from COVID-19. In nucleotides, the CDR3 is TGTGCCAGCAGTTTAACGGGACAGGGGCTTTACTACGAGCAGTACTTC. Translation: CASSLTGQGLYYEQYF.